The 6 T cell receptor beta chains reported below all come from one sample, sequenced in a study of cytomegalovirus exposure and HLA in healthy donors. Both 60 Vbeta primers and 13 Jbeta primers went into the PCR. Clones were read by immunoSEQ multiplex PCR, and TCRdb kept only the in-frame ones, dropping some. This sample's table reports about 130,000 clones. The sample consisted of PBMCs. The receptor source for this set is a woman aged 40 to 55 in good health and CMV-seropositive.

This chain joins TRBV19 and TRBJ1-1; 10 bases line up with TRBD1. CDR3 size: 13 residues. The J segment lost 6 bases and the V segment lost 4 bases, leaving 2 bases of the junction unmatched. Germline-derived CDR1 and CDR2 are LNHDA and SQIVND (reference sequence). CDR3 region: CASSRDRGPEAFF. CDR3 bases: TGTGCCAGTAGTAGGGACAGGGGCCCTGAAGCTTTCTTT.

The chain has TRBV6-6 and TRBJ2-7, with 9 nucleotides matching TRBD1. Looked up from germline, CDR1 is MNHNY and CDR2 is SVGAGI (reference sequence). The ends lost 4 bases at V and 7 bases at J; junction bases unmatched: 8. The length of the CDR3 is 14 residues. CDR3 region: CASSSGTGLEEQYF. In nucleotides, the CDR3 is TGTGCCAGCAGTTCCGGGACAGGGCTTGAGGAGCAGTACTTC.

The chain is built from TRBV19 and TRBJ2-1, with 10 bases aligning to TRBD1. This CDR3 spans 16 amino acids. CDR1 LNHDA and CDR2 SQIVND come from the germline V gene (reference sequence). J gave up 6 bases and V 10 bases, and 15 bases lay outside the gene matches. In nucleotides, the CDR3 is TGTGCCACCCATTCAAATACGAGGACAGGGGGCAATGAGCAGTTCTTC. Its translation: CATHSNTRTGGNEQFF.

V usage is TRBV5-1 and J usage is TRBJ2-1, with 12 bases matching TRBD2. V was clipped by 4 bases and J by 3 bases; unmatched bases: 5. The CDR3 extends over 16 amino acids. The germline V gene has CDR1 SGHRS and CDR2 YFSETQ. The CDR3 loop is CASSTGLAGYYNEQFF. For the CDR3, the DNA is TGCGCCAGCAGCACAGGACTAGCGGGATACTACAATGAGCAGTTCTTC.

CDR3 sequence: CASSWGEGLSNQPQHF. CDR3 in DNA: TGTGCCAGCAGTTGGGGGGAGGGTCTTAGCAATCAGCCCCAGCATTTT. The chain employs TRBV28 and TRBJ1-5, with D tentatively TRBD1 (5 bases). The CDR3 has 16 amino acids. Germline CDR1 is MDHEN and CDR2 is SYDVKM. Trimming removed 4 bases at V and 0 bases at J, with 13 bases between.

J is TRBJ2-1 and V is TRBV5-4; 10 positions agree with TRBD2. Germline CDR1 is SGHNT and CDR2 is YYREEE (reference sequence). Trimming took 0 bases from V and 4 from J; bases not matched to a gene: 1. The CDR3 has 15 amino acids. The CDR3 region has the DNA TGTGCCAGCAGCTTGGCTAGCGGGAGTTACAATGAGCAGTTCTTC. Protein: CASSLASGSYNEQFF.